This paragraph reports one T cell receptor beta chain. The antigen is undetermined. The read terminates 3 residues before the CDR3 end, so the remaining end is supplied by the germline J gene. Germline assignment: CDR1 SEHNR and CDR2 FQNEAQ (reference sequence). The CDR3 has 13 amino acids. V gave up 5 bases and J gave up 4 bases, with 11 bases separating them. The data are from a study of T cells in women clearing cervical HPV infection. Whole-study findings and limits: Controls had more TRBV6-7 (0.16%) than cases (roughly 0.11%).

The protocol was immunoSEQ multiplex PCR, while the TCRdb copy is restricted to in-frame clones and leaves out a portion. The listing records around 30,000 clones. The clonotype originates from a woman between 18 and 70 years old with a cervical HPV16 infection that either progressed to CIN3+ or cleared (not recorded which). V is TRBV7-9 and J is TRBJ2-5; TRBD2 might be the D (5 bases). Material for sequencing was blood buffy coat. CDR3 sequence reads: CASSRSEGETQYF. CDR3 DNA (partial): TGTGCCAGCAGCAGATCTGAGGGAGAGACC.